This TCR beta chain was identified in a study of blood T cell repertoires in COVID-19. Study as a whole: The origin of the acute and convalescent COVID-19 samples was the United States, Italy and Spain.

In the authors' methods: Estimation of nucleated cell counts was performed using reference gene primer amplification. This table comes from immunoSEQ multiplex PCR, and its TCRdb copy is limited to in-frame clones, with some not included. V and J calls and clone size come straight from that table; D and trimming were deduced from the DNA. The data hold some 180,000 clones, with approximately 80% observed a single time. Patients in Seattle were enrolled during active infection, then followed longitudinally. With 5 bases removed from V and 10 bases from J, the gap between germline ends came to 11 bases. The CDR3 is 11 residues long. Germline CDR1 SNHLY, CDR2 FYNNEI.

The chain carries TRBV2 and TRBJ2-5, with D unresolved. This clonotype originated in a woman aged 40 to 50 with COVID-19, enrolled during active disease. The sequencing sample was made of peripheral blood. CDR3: CASSSPLSQYF. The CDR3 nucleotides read TGTGCCAGCAGTTCGCCCTTGAGCCAGTACTTC.